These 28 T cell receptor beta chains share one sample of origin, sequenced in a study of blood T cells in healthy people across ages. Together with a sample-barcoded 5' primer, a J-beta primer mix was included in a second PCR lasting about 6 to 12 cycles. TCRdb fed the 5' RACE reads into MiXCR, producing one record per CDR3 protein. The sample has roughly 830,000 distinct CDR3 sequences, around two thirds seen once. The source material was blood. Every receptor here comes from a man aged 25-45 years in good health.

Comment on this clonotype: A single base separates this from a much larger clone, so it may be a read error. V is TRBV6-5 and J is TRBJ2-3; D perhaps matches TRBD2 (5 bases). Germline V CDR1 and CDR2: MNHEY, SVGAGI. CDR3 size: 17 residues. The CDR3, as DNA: TGTGCCAGCAGTCACTCGAAGTTACGGAGCGGTTCAGATACGCAGTATTTT. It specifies CASSHSKLRSGSDTQYF.

Here the CDR3 reads CASSRRVGGGGPYEQYF. For the CDR3, the DNA is TGTGCCAGCAGCCGACGGGTTGGTGGGGGGGGCCCTTACGAGCAGTACTTC. This rearrangement joins TRBV12-3 or TRBV12-4 to TRBJ2-5; maybe TRBD2 (7 bases). The tail of the sequence fits TRBJ2-7 better, so the J call may be wrong. The CDR3 length is 17 residues.

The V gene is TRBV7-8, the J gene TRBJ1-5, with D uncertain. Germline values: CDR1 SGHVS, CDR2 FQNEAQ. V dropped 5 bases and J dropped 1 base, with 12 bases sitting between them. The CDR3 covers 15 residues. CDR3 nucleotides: TGTGCCAGCAGCCCAGGACGGACCAGCAATCAGCCCCAGCATTTT. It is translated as CASSPGRTSNQPQHF.

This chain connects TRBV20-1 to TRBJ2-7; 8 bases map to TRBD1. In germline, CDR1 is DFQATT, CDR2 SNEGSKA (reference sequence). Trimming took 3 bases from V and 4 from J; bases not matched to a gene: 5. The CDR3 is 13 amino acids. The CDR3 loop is CSARRTGIYEQYF. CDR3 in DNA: TGCAGTGCTAGGCGGACAGGGATTTACGAGCAGTACTTC.

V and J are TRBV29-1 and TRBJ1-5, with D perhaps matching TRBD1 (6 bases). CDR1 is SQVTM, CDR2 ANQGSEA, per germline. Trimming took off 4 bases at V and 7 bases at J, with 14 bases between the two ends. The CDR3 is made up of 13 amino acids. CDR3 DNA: TGCAGCGTTGCCCGGGCAGGGGACCAGCCCCAGCATTTT. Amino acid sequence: CSVARAGDQPQHF.

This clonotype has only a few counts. The CDR3 coding sequence is TGTGCCAGCAGCTTAAGGAGCGGGGGGGAAACCGGGGAGCTGTTTTTT. It translates to CASSLRSGGETGELFF. The V call is TRBV7-2, the J call TRBJ2-2, with 10 bases matching TRBD2. CDR1 is SGHTA, CDR2 FQGNSA, per germline. The J segment lost 5 bases and the V segment lost 2 bases, leaving 5 bases of the junction unmatched. The CDR3 sequence is 16 residues long.

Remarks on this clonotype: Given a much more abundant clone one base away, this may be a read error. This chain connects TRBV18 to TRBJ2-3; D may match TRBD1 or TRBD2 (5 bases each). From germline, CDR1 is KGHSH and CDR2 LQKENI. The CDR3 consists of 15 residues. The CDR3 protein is CASPPGHPLADTQYF. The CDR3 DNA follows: TGTGCCAGCCCACCGGGGCACCCGTTGGCGGATACGCAGTATTTT.

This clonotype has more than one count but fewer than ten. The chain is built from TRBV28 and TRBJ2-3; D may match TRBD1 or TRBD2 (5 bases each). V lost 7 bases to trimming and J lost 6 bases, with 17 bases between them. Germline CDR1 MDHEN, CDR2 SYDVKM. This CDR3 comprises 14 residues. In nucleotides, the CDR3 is TGTGCCAGCACTTCCGGGACCGCTCGGGATACGCAGTATTTT. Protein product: CASTSGTARDTQYF.

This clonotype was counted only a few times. CDR3 coding DNA: TGTGCCAGCAGTCAAAATACAGGGGGATCTTCCGATGTCCCCTCCTACGAGCAGTACTTC. Residues: CASSQNTGGSSDVPSYEQYF. The chain has TRBV7-9 and TRBJ2-7; 8 nucleotides match TRBD1. Germline assignment: CDR1 SEHNR and CDR2 FQNEAQ (reference sequence). This CDR3 contains 20 residues. V lost 6 bases, J lost 0 bases, and 22 bases stayed unmatched.

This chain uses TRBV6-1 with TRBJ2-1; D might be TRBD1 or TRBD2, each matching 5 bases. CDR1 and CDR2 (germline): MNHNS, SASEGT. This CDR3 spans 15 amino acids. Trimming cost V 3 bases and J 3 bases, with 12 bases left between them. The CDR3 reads CASSDSGAHYNEQFF. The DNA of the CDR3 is TGTGCCAGCAGTGATTCCGGGGCACACTACAATGAGCAGTTCTTC.

CDR3 amino acids: CATRGGAGDPGEQYF. The CDR3, as DNA: TGTGCCACCAGAGGGGGGGCAGGGGACCCTGGCGAGCAGTACTTC. The chain links TRBV15 to TRBJ2-7; D is possibly TRBD2 (7 bases). The CDR3 has 15 residues. CDR1 LNHNV and CDR2 YYDKDF come from the germline V gene (reference sequence). V was clipped by 6 bases and J by 6 bases, with 21 bases between them.

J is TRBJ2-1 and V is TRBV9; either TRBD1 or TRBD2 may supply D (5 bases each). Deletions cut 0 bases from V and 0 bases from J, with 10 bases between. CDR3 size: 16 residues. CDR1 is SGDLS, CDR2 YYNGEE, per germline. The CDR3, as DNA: TGTGCCAGCAGCGTAGCCGGGGCAATCTCCTACAATGAGCAGTTCTTC. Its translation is CASSVAGAISYNEQFF. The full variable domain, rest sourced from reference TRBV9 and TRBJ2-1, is DSGVTQTPKHLITATGQRVTLRCSPRSGDLSVYWYQQSLDQGLQFLIQYYNGEERAKGNILERFSAQQFPDLHSELNLSSLELGDSALYFCASSVAGAISYNEQFFGPGTRLTVL.

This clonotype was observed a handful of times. The CDR3 region has the DNA TGTGCCACCAGCAGAGTGGGAGGCAATGAGCAGTTCTTC. Translated: CATSRVGGNEQFF. V is TRBV15 and J is TRBJ2-1; D possibly corresponds to TRBD2 (6 bases). Germline assignment: CDR1 LNHNV and CDR2 YYDKDF (reference sequence). Trimming stripped 1 base from V and 6 bases from J, with 7 bases between. The CDR3 has 13 residues.

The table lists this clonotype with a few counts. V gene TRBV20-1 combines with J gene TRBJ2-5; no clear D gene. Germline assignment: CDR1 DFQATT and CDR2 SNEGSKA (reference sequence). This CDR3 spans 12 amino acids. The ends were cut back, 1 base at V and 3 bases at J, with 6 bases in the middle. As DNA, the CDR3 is TGCAGTGCTAGAGGAGGAGAAGAGACCCAGTACTTC. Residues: CSARGGEETQYF.

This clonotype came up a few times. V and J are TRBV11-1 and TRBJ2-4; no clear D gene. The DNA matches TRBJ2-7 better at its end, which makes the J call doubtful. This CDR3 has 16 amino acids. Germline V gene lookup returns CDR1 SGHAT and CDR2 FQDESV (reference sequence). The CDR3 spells CASSLDSLRPAYEQYF. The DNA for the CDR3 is TGTGCCAGCAGCTTAGATTCCTTACGGCCAGCCTACGAGCAGTACTTC.

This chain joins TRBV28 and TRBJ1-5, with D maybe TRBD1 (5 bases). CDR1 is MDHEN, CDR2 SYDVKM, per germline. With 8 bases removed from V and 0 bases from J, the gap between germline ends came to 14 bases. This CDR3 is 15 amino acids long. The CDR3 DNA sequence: TGTGCCAGCGGGGCTGAGGCCCCTAGCAATCAGCCCCAGCATTTT. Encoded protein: CASGAEAPSNQPQHF.

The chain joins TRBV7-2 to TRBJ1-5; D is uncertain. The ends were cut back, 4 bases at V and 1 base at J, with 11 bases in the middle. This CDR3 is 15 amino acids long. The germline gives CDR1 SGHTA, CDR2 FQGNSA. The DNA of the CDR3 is TGTGCCAGCAGCTCTGACCCCCGGAGCAATCAGCCCCAGCATTTT. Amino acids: CASSSDPRSNQPQHF.

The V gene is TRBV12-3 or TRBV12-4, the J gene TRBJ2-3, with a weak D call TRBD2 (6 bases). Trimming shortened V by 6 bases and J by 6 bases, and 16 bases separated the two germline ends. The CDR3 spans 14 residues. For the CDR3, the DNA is TGTGCCAGCAGAGTGGCGGGGTCCCGGGATACGCAGTATTTT. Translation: CASRVAGSRDTQYF.

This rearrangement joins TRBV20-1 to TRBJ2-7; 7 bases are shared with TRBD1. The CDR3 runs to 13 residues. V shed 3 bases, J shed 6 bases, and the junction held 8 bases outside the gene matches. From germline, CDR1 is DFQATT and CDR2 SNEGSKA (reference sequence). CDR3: CSASATGTAEQYF. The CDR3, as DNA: TGCAGTGCTAGTGCGACAGGGACCGCCGAGCAGTACTTC.

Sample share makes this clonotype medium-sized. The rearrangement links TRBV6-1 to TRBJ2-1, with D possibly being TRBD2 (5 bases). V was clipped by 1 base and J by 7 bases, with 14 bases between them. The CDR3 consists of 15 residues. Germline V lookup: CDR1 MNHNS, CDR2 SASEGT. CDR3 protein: CASSEEFGSSNEQFF. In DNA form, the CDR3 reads TGTGCCAGCAGTGAAGAGTTTGGGAGTTCGAATGAGCAGTTCTTC.

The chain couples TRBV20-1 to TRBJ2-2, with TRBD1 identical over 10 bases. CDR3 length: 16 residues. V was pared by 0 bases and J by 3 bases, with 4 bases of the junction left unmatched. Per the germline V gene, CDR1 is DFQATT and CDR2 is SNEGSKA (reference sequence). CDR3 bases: TGCAGTGCTAGAGAGTCGGGGACAGGGGACACCGGGGAGCTGTTTTTT. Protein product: CSARESGTGDTGELFF.

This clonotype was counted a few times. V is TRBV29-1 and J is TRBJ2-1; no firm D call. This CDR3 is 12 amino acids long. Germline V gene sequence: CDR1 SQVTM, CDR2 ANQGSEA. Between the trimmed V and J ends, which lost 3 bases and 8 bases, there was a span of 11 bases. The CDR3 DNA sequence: TGCAGCGTTGACGGTGCCAACTATGAGCAGTTCTTC. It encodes CSVDGANYEQFF.

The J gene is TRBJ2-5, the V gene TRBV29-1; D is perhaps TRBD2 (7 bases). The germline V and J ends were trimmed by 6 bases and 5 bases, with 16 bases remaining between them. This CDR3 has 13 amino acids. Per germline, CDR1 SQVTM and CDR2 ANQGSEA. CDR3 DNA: TGCAGCGTGGGTACGGGGGGCAGGGAGACCCAGTACTTC. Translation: CSVGTGGRETQYF.

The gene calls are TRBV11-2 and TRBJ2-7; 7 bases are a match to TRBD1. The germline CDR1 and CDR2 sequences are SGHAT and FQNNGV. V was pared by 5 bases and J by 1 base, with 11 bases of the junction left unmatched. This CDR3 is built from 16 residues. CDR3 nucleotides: TGTGCCAGCAGCCCGCAGGGACAGACAATATCCTACGAGCAGTACTTC. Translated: CASSPQGQTISYEQYF.

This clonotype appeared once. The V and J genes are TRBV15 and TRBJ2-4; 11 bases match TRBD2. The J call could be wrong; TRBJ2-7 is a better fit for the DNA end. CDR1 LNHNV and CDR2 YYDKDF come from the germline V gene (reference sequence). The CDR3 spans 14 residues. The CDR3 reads CATSSSGGAFEQYF. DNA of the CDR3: TGTGCCACCAGCAGTAGCGGGGGGGCCTTCGAGCAGTACTTC.

The CDR3 nucleotides are TGTGCCAGCAGCCTAGAGCTTGATTGGGGGGGGCCTACCGAGACCCAGTACTTC. Amino acids: CASSLELDWGGPTETQYF. This chain connects TRBV4-2 to TRBJ2-5; tentative D call: TRBD2 (7 bases). The V gene lost 4 bases and the J gene lost 5 bases, with 26 bases spanning the gap. Germline CDR1 and CDR2: LGHNA and YNFKEQ. The CDR3 consists of 18 residues.

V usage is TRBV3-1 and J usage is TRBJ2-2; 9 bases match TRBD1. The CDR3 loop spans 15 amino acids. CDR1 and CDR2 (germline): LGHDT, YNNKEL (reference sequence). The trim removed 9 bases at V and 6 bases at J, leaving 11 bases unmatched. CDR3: CASNFWDRDSGELFF. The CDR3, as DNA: TGTGCCAGTAACTTTTGGGACAGGGATTCCGGGGAGCTGTTTTTT.

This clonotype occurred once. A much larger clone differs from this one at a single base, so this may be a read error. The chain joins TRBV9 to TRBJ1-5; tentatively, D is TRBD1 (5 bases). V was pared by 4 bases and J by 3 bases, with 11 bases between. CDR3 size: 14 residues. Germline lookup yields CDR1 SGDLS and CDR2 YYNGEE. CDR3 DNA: TGTGCCAGCAGCCAGGAGACAGACAATCAGCCCCAGCATTTT. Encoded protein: CASSQETDNQPQHF.